This is a list of T cell receptor beta chains from one sample in a study of identifying expanded T cells in peripheral blood. Method: immunoSEQ multiplex PCR; TCRdb's copy keeps in-frame clones and lacks some. The table shows 70,000 to 95,000 clones, with 85% to 90% occurring only once. Sequencing used blood. Receptors were obtained from a person aged 18 to 70 in good health. CDR3s include the opening cysteine and the closing phenylalanine or tryptophan. Not all rows give a size; the values are once, few, many and, for expanded clones, a class.

j_gene: TRBJ1-2
v_gene: TRBV7-9
abundance: few
CDR3aa: CASSLGTGESYGYTF

j_gene: TRBJ2-2
v_gene: TRBV27
abundance: -
CDR3aa: CASSWGGVGTGELFF

j_gene: TRBJ2-3
v_gene: TRBV19
abundance: -
CDR3aa: CASSTSLQQYF

j_gene: TRBJ2-5
v_gene: TRBV27
abundance: -
CDR3aa: CASSFAGGRQETQYF

j_gene: TRBJ2-7
v_gene: TRBV29-1
abundance: -
CDR3aa: CSVEQSSYEQYF

j_gene: TRBJ1-1
v_gene: TRBV5-1
abundance: -
CDR3aa: CVSSLGSGTEAFF

j_gene: TRBJ1-4
v_gene: TRBV23-1
abundance: -
CDR3aa: CASSQYRRVRYKLFF

j_gene: TRBJ1-3
v_gene: TRBV19
abundance: medium-sized
CDR3aa: CASSAEGGGSGNTIYF

j_gene: TRBJ2-4
v_gene: TRBV14
abundance: once
CDR3aa: CASSPIRGTSGSKSKNIQYF

j_gene: TRBJ1-1
v_gene: TRBV6-1
abundance: -
CDR3aa: CASSRGIEAFF

j_gene: TRBJ2-1
v_gene: TRBV4-2
abundance: -
CDR3aa: CASSQDSGGPNEQFF

j_gene: TRBJ1-6
v_gene: TRBV6-4
abundance: -
CDR3aa: CASSDSSRVENSPLHF

j_gene: TRBJ2-2
v_gene: TRBV6-4
abundance: -
CDR3aa: CASSDSGTGGELFF

j_gene: TRBJ2-7
v_gene: TRBV5-5
abundance: -
CDR3aa: CASSLWIQAVEQYF

j_gene: TRBJ2-3
v_gene: TRBV27
abundance: -
CDR3aa: CASSSGTDTQYF

j_gene: TRBJ1-2
v_gene: TRBV28
abundance: -
CDR3aa: CASSSPGQPRGYTF

j_gene: TRBJ2-3
v_gene: TRBV7-3
abundance: -
CDR3aa: CASSRQGPTDTQYF

j_gene: TRBJ1-1
v_gene: TRBV16
abundance: -
CDR3aa: CASSQSWRNTEAFF

j_gene: TRBJ2-7
v_gene: TRBV7-8
abundance: -
CDR3aa: CASSLGGTGAYEQYF

j_gene: TRBJ2-5
v_gene: TRBV2
abundance: -
CDR3aa: CASRPQRTGQETQYF

j_gene: TRBJ2-1
v_gene: TRBV4-2
abundance: once
CDR3aa: CASSPPGQYNEQFF

j_gene: TRBJ2-3
v_gene: TRBV18
abundance: -
CDR3aa: CASSPGLAGGDTQYF

j_gene: TRBJ1-5
v_gene: TRBV28
abundance: few
CDR3aa: CASNQPQHF

j_gene: TRBJ2-1
v_gene: TRBV11-1
abundance: -
CDR3aa: CASSLVRPYNEQFF

j_gene: TRBJ2-2
v_gene: TRBV6-4
abundance: -
CDR3aa: CASSDSSGTGATGELFF

j_gene: TRBJ2-1
v_gene: TRBV7-3
abundance: -
CDR3aa: CASSLWAGGNNEQFF

j_gene: TRBJ2-2
v_gene: TRBV12-5
abundance: -
CDR3aa: CASGAGTPNTGELFF

j_gene: TRBJ2-7
v_gene: TRBV29-1
abundance: -
CDR3aa: CSVLIGPYEQYF

j_gene: TRBJ2-5
v_gene: TRBV9
abundance: -
CDR3aa: CASSVGTGQETQYF

j_gene: TRBJ2-2
v_gene: TRBV30
abundance: -
CDR3aa: CAWSVGTGNTGELFF

j_gene: TRBJ1-1
v_gene: TRBV19
abundance: -
CDR3aa: CASGGAGGLNTEAFF

j_gene: TRBJ1-2
v_gene: TRBV19
abundance: -
CDR3aa: CASSNYNGVLYYGYTF

j_gene: TRBJ2-7
v_gene: TRBV2
abundance: few
CDR3aa: CASSGAYEQYF

j_gene: TRBJ2-7
v_gene: TRBV28
abundance: -
CDR3aa: CASSLSLLGQPHHEQYF

j_gene: TRBJ2-3
v_gene: TRBV11-2
abundance: -
CDR3aa: CASSETSGRPPTQYF

j_gene: TRBJ2-7
v_gene: TRBV6-6
abundance: -
CDR3aa: CASRLADRYEQYF

j_gene: TRBJ2-2
v_gene: TRBV5-1
abundance: -
CDR3aa: CASSLAGDSGELFF

j_gene: TRBJ1-2
v_gene: TRBV5-1
abundance: -
CDR3aa: CASRTDRGGGYTF

j_gene: TRBJ2-7
v_gene: TRBV5-6
abundance: few
CDR3aa: CASSQTYEQYF

j_gene: TRBJ1-1
v_gene: TRBV28
abundance: -
CDR3aa: CASLTVNTEAFF

j_gene: TRBJ1-2
v_gene: TRBV2
abundance: few
CDR3aa: CASSKGQGNYGYTF

j_gene: TRBJ1-1
v_gene: TRBV5-6
abundance: -
CDR3aa: CASSPYVTGGITEAFF

j_gene: TRBJ2-2
v_gene: TRBV30
abundance: -
CDR3aa: CAWRDREGVYTGELFF

j_gene: TRBJ2-5
v_gene: TRBV5-1
abundance: -
CDR3aa: CASSVTSRIQETQYF

j_gene: TRBJ2-2
v_gene: TRBV10-3
abundance: -
CDR3aa: CAISVDRVLNTGELFF

j_gene: TRBJ2-2
v_gene: TRBV5-1
abundance: -
CDR3aa: CASSLDLSGELFF

j_gene: TRBJ2-4
v_gene: TRBV5-1
abundance: -
CDR3aa: CASSYGGRATKNIQYF

j_gene: TRBJ2-7
v_gene: TRBV19
abundance: -
CDR3aa: CASSTWGATYEQYF

j_gene: TRBJ1-4
v_gene: TRBV11-2
abundance: -
CDR3aa: CASSLAPEPGGKLFF

j_gene: TRBJ2-2
v_gene: TRBV29-1
abundance: -
CDR3aa: CSVEASGGTGNTGELFF